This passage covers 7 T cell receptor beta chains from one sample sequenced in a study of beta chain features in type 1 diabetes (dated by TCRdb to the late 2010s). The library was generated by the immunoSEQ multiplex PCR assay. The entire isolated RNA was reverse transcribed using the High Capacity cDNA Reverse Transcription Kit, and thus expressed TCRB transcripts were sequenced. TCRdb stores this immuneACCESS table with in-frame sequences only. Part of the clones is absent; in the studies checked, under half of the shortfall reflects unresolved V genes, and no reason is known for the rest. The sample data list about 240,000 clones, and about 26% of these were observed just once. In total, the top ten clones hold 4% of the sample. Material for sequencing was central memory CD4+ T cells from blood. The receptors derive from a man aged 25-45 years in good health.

CDR3 amino acids: CASSKAGASSSQYF. CDR3 DNA sequence: TGTGCCAGCAGTAAAGCCGGGGCATCGAGCTCGCAGTATTTT. This chain joins TRBV6-5 and TRBJ2-3; the D call may be TRBD1 or TRBD2 (5 bases each). This CDR3 region has 14 residues. Trimming shortened V by 5 bases and J by 10 bases, and 19 bases separated the two germline ends. Germline V gene data show CDR1 as MNHEY and CDR2 as SVGAGI.

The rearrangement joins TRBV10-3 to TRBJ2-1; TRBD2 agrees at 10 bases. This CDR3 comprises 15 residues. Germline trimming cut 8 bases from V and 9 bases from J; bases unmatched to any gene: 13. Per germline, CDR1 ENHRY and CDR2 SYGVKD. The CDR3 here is CAISRTSGREGEQFF. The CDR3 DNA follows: TGTGCCATCTCTAGGACTAGCGGTCGAGAGGGTGAGCAGTTCTTC.

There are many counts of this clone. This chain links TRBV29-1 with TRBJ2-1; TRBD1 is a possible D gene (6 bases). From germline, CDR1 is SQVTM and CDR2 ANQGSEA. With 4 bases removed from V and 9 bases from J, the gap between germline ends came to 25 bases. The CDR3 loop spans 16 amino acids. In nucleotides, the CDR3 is TGCAGCGTTGCGGGACACCCGAACACGGCCGACGGTGAGCAGTTCTTC. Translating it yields CSVAGHPNTADGEQFF.

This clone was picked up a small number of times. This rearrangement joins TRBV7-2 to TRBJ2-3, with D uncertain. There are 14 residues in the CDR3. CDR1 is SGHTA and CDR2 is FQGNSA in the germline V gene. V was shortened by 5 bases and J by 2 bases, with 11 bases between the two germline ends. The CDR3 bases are TGTGCCAGCAGCAGGCCACCTATCACAGATACGCAGTATTTT. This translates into CASSRPPITDTQYF.

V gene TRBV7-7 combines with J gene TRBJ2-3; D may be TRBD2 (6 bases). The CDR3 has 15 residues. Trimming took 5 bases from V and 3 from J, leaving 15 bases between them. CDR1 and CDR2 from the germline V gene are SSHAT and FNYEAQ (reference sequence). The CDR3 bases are TGTGCCAGCAGCCCGGGACTCGGACGAACAGATACGCAGTATTTT. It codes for CASSPGLGRTDTQYF.

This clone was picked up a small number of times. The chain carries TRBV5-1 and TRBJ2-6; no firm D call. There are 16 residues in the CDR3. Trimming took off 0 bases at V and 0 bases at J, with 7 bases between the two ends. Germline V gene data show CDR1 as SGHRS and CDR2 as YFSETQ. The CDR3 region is CASSLDSDSGANVLTF. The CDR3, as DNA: TGCGCCAGCAGCTTGGACAGTGACTCTGGGGCCAACGTCCTGACTTTC.

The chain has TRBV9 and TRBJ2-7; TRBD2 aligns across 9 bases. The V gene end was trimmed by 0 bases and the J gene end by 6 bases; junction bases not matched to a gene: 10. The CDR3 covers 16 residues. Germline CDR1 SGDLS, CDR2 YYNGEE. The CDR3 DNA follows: TGTGCCAGCAGCGTAGGAAGTAGCGGGAGATCATCCGAGCAGTACTTC. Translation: CASSVGSSGRSSEQYF. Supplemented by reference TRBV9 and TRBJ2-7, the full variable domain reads DSGVTQTPKHLITATGQRVTLRCSPRSGDLSVYWYQQSLDQGLQFLIQYYNGEERAKGNILERFSAQQFPDLHSELNLSSLELGDSALYFCASSVGSSGRSSEQYFGPGTRLTVT.